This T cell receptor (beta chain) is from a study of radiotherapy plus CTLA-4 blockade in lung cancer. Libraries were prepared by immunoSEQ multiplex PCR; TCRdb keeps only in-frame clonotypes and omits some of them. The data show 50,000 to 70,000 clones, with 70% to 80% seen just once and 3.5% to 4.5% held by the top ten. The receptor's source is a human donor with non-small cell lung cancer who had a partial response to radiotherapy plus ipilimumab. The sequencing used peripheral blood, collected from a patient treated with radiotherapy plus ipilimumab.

CDR3 nucleotides: TGCAGTGCTTACCGACTCGTCGAGCAGTTCTTC. Translating it yields CSAYRLVEQFF. This rearrangement joins TRBV20-1 to TRBJ2-1; no definite D call. V was shortened by 5 bases and J by 10 bases, with 12 bases between the two germline ends. The germline gives CDR1 DFQATT, CDR2 SNEGSKA (reference sequence). There are 11 residues in the CDR3.